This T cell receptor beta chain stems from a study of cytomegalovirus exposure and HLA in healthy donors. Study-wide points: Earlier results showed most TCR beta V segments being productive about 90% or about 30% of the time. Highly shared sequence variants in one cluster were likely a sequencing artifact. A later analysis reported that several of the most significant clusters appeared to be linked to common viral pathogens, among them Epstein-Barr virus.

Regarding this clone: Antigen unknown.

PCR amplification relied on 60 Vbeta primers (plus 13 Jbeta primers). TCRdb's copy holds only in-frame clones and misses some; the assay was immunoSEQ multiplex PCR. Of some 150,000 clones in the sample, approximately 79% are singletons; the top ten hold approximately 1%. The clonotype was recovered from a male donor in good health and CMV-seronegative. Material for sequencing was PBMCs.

CDR3 nucleotides: TGCGCCAGCAGCTTGGGGCACCCAGGGAAGGGAGAAAAACTGTTTTTT. Translating gives CASSLGHPGKGEKLFF. The J gene is TRBJ1-4, the V gene TRBV5-1, with a possible D match to TRBD1 (5 bases). Germline lookup yields CDR1 SGHRS and CDR2 YFSETQ. The ends were cut back, 0 bases at V and 8 bases at J, with 17 bases in the middle. The CDR3 totals 16 residues.